The rows below give T cell receptor beta chains drawn from one sample of a study of cytomegalovirus exposure and HLA in healthy donors. Method: immunoSEQ multiplex PCR; TCRdb's copy keeps in-frame clones and lacks some. This repertoire shows 65,000 to 85,000 clones, around three quarters found once; its top ten account for roughly 22%. Sequencing was carried out using PBMCs. These receptors were obtained from a woman in her forties in good health and CMV-seropositive. Both conserved end residues are part of each CDR3. Each record gives: clone size, V gene, J gene, D gene, CDR3 protein, CDR3 DNA. The D gene is left open where the match is weak. Rows give clone size only sometimes, using once, few, many, or a class for an expanded clone.

clone_size: -
v_call: TRBV6-1
j_call: TRBJ2-7
d_call: TRBD2
cdr3_aa: CASSEIGGRASLGEQYF
cdr3_nt: TGTGCCAGCAGTGAGATAGGCGGGAGGGCCTCCTTGGGCGAGCAGTACTTC

clone_size: -
v_call: TRBV30
j_call: TRBJ1-3
d_call: TRBD1
cdr3_aa: CAWSRQGAGNTIYF
cdr3_nt: TGTGCCTGGAGCAGACAGGGGGCTGGAAACACCATATATTTT

clone_size: once
v_call: TRBV29-1
j_call: TRBJ1-3
d_call: TRBD1
cdr3_aa: CSVSGGGGNTIYF
cdr3_nt: TGCAGCGTCTCAGGGGGCGGTGGAAACACCATATATTTT

clone_size: once
v_call: TRBV2
j_call: TRBJ1-1
d_call: -
cdr3_aa: CASSGFRGSNTEAFF
cdr3_nt: TGTGCCAGCAGTGGGTTCCGGGGATCGAACACTGAAGCTTTCTTT

clone_size: -
v_call: TRBV6-5
j_call: TRBJ2-2
d_call: TRBD1
cdr3_aa: CATAGTVNTGELFF
cdr3_nt: TGTGCCACCGCCGGGACAGTGAACACCGGGGAGCTGTTTTTT

clone_size: -
v_call: TRBV27
j_call: TRBJ1-2
d_call: -
cdr3_aa: CASGLRQGGYGYTF
cdr3_nt: TGTGCCAGCGGCCTCCGCCAGGGCGGCTATGGCTACACCTTC

clone_size: -
v_call: TRBV6-1
j_call: TRBJ1-1
d_call: TRBD1
cdr3_aa: CASSQPGQGTTEAFF
cdr3_nt: TGTGCCAGCAGTCAGCCGGGACAGGGGACCACTGAAGCTTTCTTT

clone_size: once
v_call: TRBV7-9
j_call: TRBJ1-6
d_call: -
cdr3_aa: CASSLGGGSPLHF
cdr3_nt: TGTGCCAGCAGCTTAGGGGGGGGTTCACCCCTCCACTTT

clone_size: -
v_call: TRBV7-8
j_call: TRBJ1-1
d_call: TRBD1
cdr3_aa: CASSSGTGKAFF
cdr3_nt: TGTGCCAGCAGCTCGGGGACAGGGAAAGCTTTCTTT

clone_size: -
v_call: TRBV27
j_call: TRBJ1-5
d_call: -
cdr3_aa: CASSLTGQGWQPQHF
cdr3_nt: TGTGCCAGCAGTTTAACGGGCCAGGGCTGGCAGCCCCAGCATTTT

clone_size: -
v_call: TRBV5-1
j_call: TRBJ1-2
d_call: TRBD1
cdr3_aa: CASSLWDRNYGYTF
cdr3_nt: TGCGCCAGCAGCTTGTGGGACAGGAACTATGGCTACACCTTC

clone_size: once
v_call: TRBV5-6
j_call: TRBJ2-5
d_call: TRBD1
cdr3_aa: CASSETGGIGTQYF
cdr3_nt: TGTGCCAGCAGCGAGACAGGGGGCATAGGGACCCAGTACTTC

clone_size: -
v_call: TRBV18
j_call: TRBJ2-5
d_call: -
cdr3_aa: CASSPRQLGETQYF
cdr3_nt: TGTGCCAGCTCACCACGACAGCTAGGGGAGACCCAGTACTTC

clone_size: once
v_call: TRBV19
j_call: TRBJ2-3
d_call: -
cdr3_aa: CASSIGQLYTQYF
cdr3_nt: TGTGCCAGTAGTATTGGACAGCTCTATACGCAGTATTTT

clone_size: -
v_call: TRBV5-1
j_call: TRBJ1-3
d_call: -
cdr3_aa: CASSSGLSGNTIYF
cdr3_nt: TGCGCCAGCAGCTCTGGACTCTCTGGAAACACCATATATTTT

clone_size: -
v_call: TRBV30
j_call: TRBJ2-2
d_call: -
cdr3_aa: CAWSAADSRAGELFF
cdr3_nt: TGTGCCTGGAGTGCCGCGGATAGCAGGGCCGGGGAGCTGTTTTTT

clone_size: -
v_call: TRBV4-1
j_call: TRBJ2-7
d_call: -
cdr3_aa: CASSQVTTSYEQYF
cdr3_nt: TGCGCCAGCAGCCAAGTTACTACGAGCTACGAGCAGTACTTC

clone_size: -
v_call: TRBV6-5
j_call: TRBJ1-4
d_call: -
cdr3_aa: CASSYSGANEKLFF
cdr3_nt: TGTGCCAGCAGTTACTCGGGAGCTAATGAAAAACTGTTTTTT

clone_size: -
v_call: TRBV5-1
j_call: TRBJ2-5
d_call: TRBD1
cdr3_aa: CASSLGLQGGSKRETQYF
cdr3_nt: TGCGCCAGCAGCTTGGGCCTACAGGGGGGCAGTAAGCGAGAGACCCAGTACTTC

clone_size: once
v_call: TRBV30
j_call: TRBJ2-7
d_call: TRBD1
cdr3_aa: CAWRGTGVEQYF
cdr3_nt: TGTGCCTGGAGGGGGACAGGGGTCGAGCAGTACTTC

clone_size: -
v_call: TRBV18
j_call: TRBJ1-1
d_call: -
cdr3_aa: CASSPSAGMNTEAFF
cdr3_nt: TGTGCCAGCTCACCCAGTGCTGGCATGAACACTGAAGCTTTCTTT

clone_size: -
v_call: TRBV5-4
j_call: TRBJ2-2
d_call: -
cdr3_aa: CASSLGLVGGELFF
cdr3_nt: TGTGCCAGCAGCTTGGGCCTAGTTGGCGGGGAGCTGTTTTTT

clone_size: -
v_call: TRBV5-6
j_call: TRBJ2-7
d_call: -
cdr3_aa: CASSLAYGQEQYF
cdr3_nt: TGTGCCAGCAGCTTGGCCTATGGACAAGAGCAGTACTTC

clone_size: -
v_call: TRBV5-6
j_call: TRBJ2-7
d_call: -
cdr3_aa: CASSSGGSYEQYF
cdr3_nt: TGTGCCAGCAGCTCCGGCGGGTCCTACGAGCAGTACTTC

clone_size: -
v_call: TRBV2
j_call: TRBJ1-1
d_call: -
cdr3_aa: CASSRQGGTEAFF
cdr3_nt: TGTGCCAGCAGCCGGCAGGGCGGCACTGAAGCTTTCTTT

clone_size: -
v_call: TRBV2
j_call: TRBJ2-5
d_call: TRBD2
cdr3_aa: CASSARTSGKETQYF
cdr3_nt: TGTGCCAGCAGTGCCCGGACTAGCGGGAAAGAGACCCAGTACTTC

clone_size: few
v_call: TRBV9
j_call: TRBJ2-1
d_call: -
cdr3_aa: CASSGQVTSYNEQFF
cdr3_nt: TGTGCCAGCAGCGGACAGGTGACCTCCTACAATGAGCAGTTCTTC

clone_size: once
v_call: TRBV29-1
j_call: TRBJ1-1
d_call: TRBD1
cdr3_aa: CSVGIGTGGNTEAFF
cdr3_nt: TGCAGCGTTGGAATAGGGACAGGGGGGAACACTGAAGCTTTCTTT

clone_size: -
v_call: TRBV5-1
j_call: TRBJ1-1
d_call: -
cdr3_aa: CASRRDTVNTEAFF
cdr3_nt: TGCGCCAGCCGACGAGACACGGTGAACACTGAAGCTTTCTTT

clone_size: few
v_call: TRBV6-1
j_call: TRBJ2-7
d_call: TRBD1
cdr3_aa: CASSDQVTGGSRIYEQYF
cdr3_nt: TGTGCCAGCAGTGATCAAGTGACAGGGGGCTCTCGAATCTACGAGCAGTACTTC

clone_size: once
v_call: TRBV14
j_call: TRBJ1-1
d_call: -
cdr3_aa: CASSRGQLTEAFF
cdr3_nt: TGTGCCAGCAGCCGAGGACAGCTTACTGAAGCTTTCTTT

clone_size: -
v_call: TRBV5-8
j_call: TRBJ2-7
d_call: TRBD2
cdr3_aa: CASSSRTLTSGGGPTYEQYF
cdr3_nt: TGTGCCAGCAGCTCCCGAACCCTTACTAGCGGGGGGGGACCCACCTACGAGCAGTACTTC

clone_size: once
v_call: TRBV7-9
j_call: TRBJ2-3
d_call: TRBD2
cdr3_aa: CASSLAGGYTDTQYF
cdr3_nt: TGTGCCAGCAGCTTAGCGGGGGGGTACACAGATACGCAGTATTTT

clone_size: -
v_call: TRBV5-1
j_call: TRBJ1-2
d_call: -
cdr3_aa: CASSFGGGGLGYTF
cdr3_nt: TGCGCCAGCAGCTTTGGCGGAGGCGGGTTAGGCTACACCTTC

clone_size: -
v_call: TRBV5-4
j_call: TRBJ2-2
d_call: -
cdr3_aa: CASSWGLGPGELFF
cdr3_nt: TGTGCCAGCAGCTGGGGACTCGGACCCGGGGAGCTGTTTTTT

clone_size: -
v_call: TRBV27
j_call: TRBJ1-4
d_call: TRBD1
cdr3_aa: CASRLRDRATNEKLFF
cdr3_nt: TGTGCCAGCAGGCTCAGGGACAGGGCAACTAATGAAAAACTGTTTTTT

clone_size: -
v_call: TRBV7-2
j_call: TRBJ1-2
d_call: -
cdr3_aa: CASSLRGGYTF
cdr3_nt: TGTGCCAGCAGCTTAAGGGGAGGCTACACCTTC

clone_size: once
v_call: TRBV30
j_call: TRBJ2-3
d_call: -
cdr3_aa: CAWSRAQGGSTDTQYF
cdr3_nt: TGTGCCTGGAGTCGCGCCCAGGGGGGTTCCACAGATACGCAGTATTTT

clone_size: -
v_call: TRBV7-6
j_call: TRBJ2-5
d_call: TRBD1
cdr3_aa: CASSLTGTRQETQYF
cdr3_nt: TGTGCCAGCAGCTTGACAGGGACGCGACAAGAAACCCAGTACTTC

clone_size: -
v_call: TRBV2
j_call: TRBJ2-1
d_call: TRBD1
cdr3_aa: CASGTGMIVEQFF
cdr3_nt: TGTGCCAGCGGGACAGGGATGATAGTTGAGCAGTTCTTC

clone_size: -
v_call: TRBV5-1
j_call: TRBJ2-1
d_call: TRBD2
cdr3_aa: CASSLSGTSGHNEQFF
cdr3_nt: TGCGCCAGCAGCTTGTCCGGGACTAGCGGCCACAATGAGCAGTTCTTC

clone_size: -
v_call: TRBV25-1
j_call: TRBJ2-7
d_call: -
cdr3_aa: CASTPGGARDEQYF
cdr3_nt: TGTGCCAGCACCCCCGGAGGGGCTCGTGACGAGCAGTACTTC